The 6 T cell receptor beta chains listed next were all sequenced from one sample in a study of spatial heterogeneity in lung cancer. Time point described: blood at routine non-recurrence follow-up after resection. MiXCR was run by TCRdb on the 5' RACE reads, yielding one entry per CDR3 protein. The sample has about 100,000 distinct CDR3 sequences; roughly 19% are singletons. The input for sequencing was PBMCs, taken at follow-up. The receptors derive from a male donor with early-stage non-small cell lung cancer.

The chain couples TRBV3-1 to TRBJ2-2; TRBD2 agrees at 9 bases. Germline CDR1 is LGHDT and CDR2 is YNNKEL (reference sequence). The CDR3 is 16 amino acids. V shed 4 bases, J shed 6 bases, and the junction held 9 bases outside the gene matches. As DNA, the CDR3 is TGTGCCAGCAGCCTAGGCAGCGGGAGGCGCGCCGGGGAGCTGTTTTTT. The encoded protein is CASSLGSGRRAGELFF.

The rearrangement links TRBV11-2 to TRBJ2-3, with D uncertain. Germline V gene data show CDR1 as SGHAT and CDR2 as FQNNGV. The CDR3 is 13 amino acids. The V end was cut by 5 bases, the J end by 5 bases, with 11 bases between. The CDR3 protein is CASSPRWGDTQYF. Written as DNA, the CDR3 is TGTGCCAGCAGCCCCCGGTGGGGAGATACGCAGTATTTT.

The rearrangement joins TRBV7-2 to TRBJ2-1; TRBD2 is a possible D gene (6 bases). The CDR3 contains 13 residues. Germline V gene data show CDR1 as SGHTA and CDR2 as FQGNSA. The V end lost 1 base, the J end lost 10 bases, and 11 bases lay between the germline ends. The CDR3 reads CASSLDWTNEQFF. In DNA form, the CDR3 reads TGTGCCAGCAGCTTAGATTGGACTAACGAGCAGTTCTTC.

This clonotype was recorded a few times. The chain is built from TRBV7-9 and TRBJ1-2; D is possibly TRBD1 (5 bases). This CDR3 has 13 amino acids. Trimming shortened V by 5 bases and J by 2 bases, and 9 bases separated the two germline ends. The germline V gene encodes CDR1 SEHNR and CDR2 FQNEAQ (reference sequence). The CDR3 here is CASSHRDNYGYTF. DNA for the CDR3: TGTGCCAGCAGCCACCGGGACAACTATGGCTACACCTTC. Full variable domain (rest looked up from reference TRBV7-9 and TRBJ1-2): DTGVSQNPRHKITKRGQNVTFRCDPISEHNRLYWYRQTLGQGPEFLTYFQNEAQLEKSRLLSDRFSAERPKGSFSTLEIQRTEQGDSAMYLCASSHRDNYGYTFGSGTRLTVV.

This clonotype was recorded a few times. The rearrangement links TRBV20-1 to TRBJ2-2; 9 bases match TRBD1. Germline CDR1 reads DFQATT; CDR2 reads SNEGSKA (reference sequence). V dropped 4 bases and J dropped 0; count of bases not matched to a gene: 6. The CDR3 has 16 amino acids. The CDR3 region has the DNA TGCAGTGCTACAGACCGGGACAGGGCGAACACCGGGGAGCTGTTTTTT. Amino acids: CSATDRDRANTGELFF.

This clonotype was seen a handful of times. The chain carries TRBV20-1 and TRBJ1-1, with a tentative D call TRBD1 (5 bases). CDR3 length equals 14 residues. In germline, CDR1 is DFQATT, CDR2 SNEGSKA (reference sequence). The V gene lost 0 bases and the J gene lost 8 bases, with 16 bases spanning the gap. CDR3 sequence (DNA): TGCAGTGCTAGAGAGGTCGGGGCGGGCGCCGAAGCTTTCTTT. It codes for CSAREVGAGAEAFF.